A selection of T cell receptor beta chains follows, all from one sample in a study of blood T cell repertoires in COVID-19. This table comes from immunoSEQ multiplex PCR, and its TCRdb copy is limited to in-frame clones, with some not included. There are approximately 310,000 clones in the sample; around 87% occur only once, and roughly 7.1% lies in the top ten. The sample was peripheral blood. These receptors came from a woman aged 50 to 65 who had recovered from COVID-19. The CDR3 runs from the conserved cysteine through the conserved F or W. A D gene is named only where the DNA matches it firmly. For some rows the clone size is stated as once, few or many, or as a class when expanded; others skip it.

D gene	V gene	J gene	clone size	CDR3 protein	CDR3 DNA
-	TRBV19	TRBJ1-5	-	CASTPWGGWGQPQHF	TGTGCCAGTACCCCATGGGGGGGCTGGGGTCAGCCCCAGCATTTT
TRBD2	TRBV30	TRBJ2-2	-	CAWTPGTSGAARELFF	TGTGCCTGGACCCCAGGGACTAGCGGGGCGGCGAGGGAGCTGTTTTTT
-	TRBV6-5	TRBJ2-1	-	CASSRGGSSYNEQFF	TGTGCCAGCTCCCGCGGAGGGAGCTCCTACAATGAGCAGTTCTTC
TRBD2	TRBV6-5	TRBJ2-3	-	CASSSGLAGSTDTQYF	TGTGCCAGCAGTTCAGGACTAGCGGGGAGCACAGATACGCAGTATTTT
TRBD2	TRBV7-2	TRBJ2-3	-	CASSLAVAGWADTQYF	TGTGCCAGCAGCTTAGCGGTAGCGGGGTGGGCAGATACGCAGTATTTT
-	TRBV12-5	TRBJ2-7	-	CASAPGRGALGTYEQYF	TGTGCTAGTGCCCCCGGCAGGGGAGCTTTGGGAACCTACGAGCAGTACTTC
TRBD1	TRBV19	TRBJ2-7	once	CASSPEPGTVYEQYF	TGTGCCAGTAGTCCCGAGCCCGGGACAGTCTACGAGCAGTACTTC
TRBD1	TRBV19	TRBJ1-2	few	CASSTGGQMYGYTF	TGTGCCAGTAGTACAGGGGGACAGATGTATGGCTACACCTTC
-	TRBV19	TRBJ2-5	-	CASSTLATETQYF	TGTGCCAGTTCAACGTTAGCGACGGAGACCCAGTACTTC
TRBD1	TRBV28	TRBJ2-3	-	CASSLPPDRGHTDTQYF	TGTGCCAGCAGTTTACCCCCGGACAGGGGCCACACAGATACGCAGTATTTT
-	TRBV18	TRBJ1-1	-	CASSPAGDGNTEAFF	TGTGCCAGCTCACCAGCAGGGGACGGGAACACTGAAGCTTTCTTT
-	TRBV6-5	TRBJ1-5	-	CASSPRVPNQPQHF	TGTGCCAGCAGTCCTCGGGTTCCTAATCAGCCCCAGCATTTT
-	TRBV6-6	TRBJ1-3	-	CASSYRGGSGNTIYF	TGTGCCAGCAGTTACCGCGGGGGGTCTGGAAACACCATATATTTT
-	TRBV7-2	TRBJ1-3	-	CASSWGGNTIYF	TGTGCCAGCAGCTGGGGCGGAAACACCATATATTTT
-	TRBV7-9	TRBJ1-1	-	CASSLVSGQTTEAFF	TGTGCCAGCAGCTTAGTTAGTGGACAGACCACTGAAGCTTTCTTT
-	TRBV30	TRBJ1-2	-	CAWSLTPHGYTF	TGTGCCTGGAGTTTAACACCCCATGGCTACACCTTC
-	TRBV6-6	TRBJ2-1	-	CATRDQGEYNEQFF	TGTGCCACCCGAGACCAGGGTGAATACAATGAGCAGTTCTTC
TRBD1	TRBV14	TRBJ2-1	-	CASRQRSGGGDLNEQFF	TGTGCCAGCAGACAGAGATCAGGGGGCGGGGACCTAAATGAGCAGTTCTTC
-	TRBV19	TRBJ2-2	-	CASSTPGARGSGELFF	TGTGCCAGTAGTACACCAGGGGCCCGAGGCTCCGGGGAGCTGTTTTTT
-	TRBV15	TRBJ1-5	-	CATSRAGGQDQPQHF	TGTGCCACCAGCAGAGCCGGGGGGCAGGATCAGCCCCAGCATTTT
TRBD2	TRBV11-2	TRBJ2-7	-	CASSIPPSGYEQYF	TGTGCCAGCAGCATTCCCCCTAGCGGTTACGAGCAGTACTTC
-	TRBV11-2	TRBJ2-3	few	CASSSYRDGTDTQYF	TGTGCCAGCAGCTCATACAGGGACGGCACAGATACGCAGTATTTT
TRBD1	TRBV23-1	TRBJ2-5	-	CASSSGTGGWTQYF	TGCGCCAGCAGCTCCGGGACAGGGGGCTGGACCCAGTACTTC
-	TRBV30	TRBJ2-3	-	CAWSGGPDTQYF	TGTGCCTGGAGTGGGGGGCCCGATACGCAGTATTTT
-	TRBV3-1/TRBV3-2	TRBJ1-2	-	CASSRQASNGNYGYTF	TGTGCCAGCAGCCGACAGGCCAGCAACGGTAACTATGGCTACACCTTC
TRBD2	TRBV11-2	TRBJ2-7	-	CASSLAGGVYEQYF	TGTGCCAGCAGCCTAGCGGGAGGGGTCTACGAGCAGTACTTC
-	TRBV2	TRBJ1-1	-	CASQREGVKAFF	TGTGCCAGCCAACGCGAAGGGGTAAAGGCTTTCTTT
-	TRBV28	TRBJ1-2	-	CASSRTEVYTF	TGTGCCAGCAGTCGGACAGAGGTCTACACCTTC
-	TRBV2	TRBJ1-5	-	CASSEFVRPQHF	TGTGCCAGCAGTGAATTTGTTCGGCCCCAGCATTTT
-	TRBV20-1	TRBJ1-1	-	CSARTGLAFF	TGCAGTGCTAGAACAGGGTTGGCTTTCTTT
-	TRBV6-4	TRBJ2-3	-	CASIDVGRKDTQYF	TGTGCCAGCATCGACGTCGGGAGAAAAGATACGCAGTATTTT
-	TRBV19	TRBJ2-3	-	CASSIQGGIDTQYF	TGTGCCAGTAGTATACAGGGAGGAATAGATACGCAGTATTTT
-	TRBV6-5	TRBJ2-3	-	CASTGGGDTQYF	TGTGCCAGCACCGGGGGAGGTGATACGCAGTATTTT
-	TRBV7-9	TRBJ2-7	-	CASSPSAPYEQYF	TGTGCCAGCAGTCCCAGCGCACCCTACGAGCAGTACTTC
TRBD2	TRBV11-2	TRBJ2-3	-	CASSPLGTSGSRRDTQYF	TGTGCCAGCAGCCCACTCGGGACTAGCGGGAGTCGGAGAGATACGCAGTATTTT
TRBD1	TRBV5-1	TRBJ2-5	once	CASSGGQGGETQYF	TGCGCCAGCAGCGGCGGACAGGGTGGAGAGACCCAGTACTTC
-	TRBV27	TRBJ2-6	-	CASGAYTSSGANVLTF	TGTGCCAGCGGGGCTTACACATCCTCTGGGGCCAACGTCCTGACTTTC
TRBD1	TRBV28	TRBJ1-5	once	CASTPTDRGYQPQHF	TGTGCCAGCACCCCGACGGACAGGGGGTATCAGCCCCAGCATTTT
-	TRBV4-1	TRBJ1-2	-	CASSQDPSSGSYGYTF	TGCGCCAGCAGCCAAGATCCTAGTTCAGGGTCCTATGGCTACACCTTC
-	TRBV7-3	TRBJ1-1	-	CASSSTPRGEAFF	TGTGCCAGCAGCTCTACCCCCCGAGGTGAAGCTTTCTTT
TRBD1	TRBV7-9	TRBJ2-3	-	CASSRTPGQGLDTQYF	TGTGCCAGCAGCCGAACCCCGGGACAGGGGTTAGATACGCAGTATTTT
TRBD2	TRBV28	TRBJ2-5	-	CASSRLGGRSQETQYF	TGTGCCAGCAGCCGGTTGGGCGGGAGGTCCCAAGAGACCCAGTACTTC
TRBD2	TRBV27	TRBJ2-7	-	CASGGTSGYEQYF	TGTGCCAGCGGGGGGACTAGCGGTTACGAGCAGTACTTC
TRBD1	TRBV4-1	TRBJ1-6	-	CASSQAAQGDSPLHF	TGCGCCAGCAGCCAAGCCGCCCAGGGGGATTCACCCCTCCACTTT
-	TRBV6-5	TRBJ1-2	-	CASSYGHFSNYGYTF	TGTGCCAGCAGTTACGGACATTTCTCGAACTATGGCTACACCTTC
-	TRBV30	TRBJ2-7	once	CAWMGNSYEQYF	TGTGCCTGGATGGGCAACTCCTACGAGCAGTACTTC
TRBD2	TRBV14	TRBJ2-1	-	CASSQDPRLALDEQFF	TGTGCCAGCAGTCAAGATCCCCGACTAGCTTTGGATGAGCAGTTCTTC
-	TRBV5-4	TRBJ2-7	-	CASSLAHYEQYF	TGTGCCAGCAGCTTGGCCCACTACGAGCAGTACTTC
-	TRBV18	TRBJ1-3	-	CASSSGQPESGNTIYF	TGTGCCAGCTCATCTGGACAGCCGGAATCTGGAAACACCATATATTTT
-	TRBV9	TRBJ2-7	-	CASSASGTTFPYEQYF	TGTGCCAGCAGCGCATCCGGGACAACCTTCCCCTACGAGCAGTACTTC
TRBD2	TRBV7-3	TRBJ2-1	-	CASSRLAGGYNEQFF	TGTGCCAGCAGCCGGCTAGCGGGAGGGTACAATGAGCAGTTCTTC
-	TRBV18	TRBJ2-1	-	CASSPVGGAVNEQFF	TGTGCCAGCTCACCAGTGGGGGGGGCAGTCAATGAGCAGTTCTTC
-	TRBV5-6	TRBJ2-1	-	CASSQINNEQFF	TGTGCCAGCAGCCAGATTAACAATGAGCAGTTCTTC